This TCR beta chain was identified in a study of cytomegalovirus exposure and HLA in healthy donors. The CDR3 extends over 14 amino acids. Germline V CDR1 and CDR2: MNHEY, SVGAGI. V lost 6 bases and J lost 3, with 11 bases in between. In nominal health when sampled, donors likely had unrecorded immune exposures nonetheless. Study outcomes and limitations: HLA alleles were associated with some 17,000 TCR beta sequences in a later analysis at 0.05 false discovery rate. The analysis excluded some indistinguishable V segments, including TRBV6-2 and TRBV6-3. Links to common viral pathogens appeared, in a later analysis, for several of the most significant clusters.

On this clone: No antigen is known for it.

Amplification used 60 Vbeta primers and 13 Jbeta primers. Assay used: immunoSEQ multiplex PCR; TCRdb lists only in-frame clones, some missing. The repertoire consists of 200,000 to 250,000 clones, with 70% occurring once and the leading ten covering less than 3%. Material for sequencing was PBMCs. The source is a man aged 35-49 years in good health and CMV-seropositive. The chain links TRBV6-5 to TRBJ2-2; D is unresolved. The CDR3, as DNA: TGTGCCAGCAGGGAGCCGCTGGACACCGGGGAGCTGTTTTTT. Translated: CASREPLDTGELFF.